The next 28 T cell receptor beta chains were all read from a single sample in a study of shared T cell receptors in the human thymus. Sequencing was performed with immunoSEQ multiplex PCR; in TCRdb, only in-frame clones are kept and a portion is missing. The sample includes hundreds of thousands of clones, roughly 90% of them seen just once. This sample was also put to use in a study of human thymus T cells.

The source material was thymocytes. Receptor source: a boy less than two years old with a congenital heart defect.

This clone was seen more than once but under ten times. The genes are TRBV18 and TRBJ2-7; 7 bases agree with TRBD2. The germline V gene encodes CDR1 KGHSH and CDR2 LQKENI. The length of the CDR3 is 16 residues. V was pared by 3 bases and J by 0 bases, with 8 bases of the junction left unmatched. CDR3 region: CASSPHRGGSSYEQYF. The CDR3 DNA reads as TGTGCCAGCTCACCGCACCGCGGGGGTAGCTCCTACGAGCAGTACTTC.

The chain links TRBV12-5 to TRBJ1-2; 9 bases match TRBD1. The CDR3 contains 15 residues. Germline CDR1 LGHNT, CDR2 FRNRAP. After removal of 8 bases from V and 2 bases from J, the junction contained 9 bases not matched to a gene. CDR3 loop: CASPSGDRDNYGYTF. The CDR3 DNA is TGTGCTAGTCCAAGTGGGGACAGGGACAACTATGGCTACACCTTC.

The chain links TRBV4-2 to TRBJ2-3, with TRBD2 matching 8 bases. V gave up 2 bases and J gave up 0 bases; unmatched junction bases: 4. CDR1 and CDR2 from the germline V gene are LGHNA and YNFKEQ. The CDR3 contains 16 residues. CDR3 loop: CASSQLLAASTDTQYF. CDR3 sequence (DNA): TGTGCCAGCAGCCAATTACTAGCGGCTAGCACAGATACGCAGTATTTT.

The V call is TRBV10-2, the J call TRBJ2-7; D gene unclear. There are 13 residues in the CDR3. Germline values: CDR1 WSHSY, CDR2 SAAADI. V shed 3 bases and J shed 2 bases, with 8 bases lying between them. The CDR3 DNA is TGCGCCAGCAGTGAAACAGAGCCCTACGAGCAGTACTTC. It is translated as CASSETEPYEQYF.

This rearrangement joins TRBV5-6 to TRBJ2-7; D ambiguous. Trimming shortened V by 2 bases and J by 2 bases, and 11 bases separated the two germline ends. The CDR3 is 14 amino acids. Germline V gene lookup returns CDR1 SGHDT and CDR2 YYEEEE. The CDR3 is CASSLGRYTYEQYF. The CDR3 region has the DNA TGTGCCAGCAGCTTAGGCAGGTACACCTACGAGCAGTACTTC.

The V gene is TRBV19, the J gene TRBJ2-7; D is unresolved. Germline CDR1 reads LNHDA; CDR2 reads SQIVND (reference sequence). This CDR3 has 14 amino acids. V was pared by 3 bases and J by 2 bases, with 11 bases between. CDR3 region: CASSIESPTYEQYF. CDR3 in DNA: TGTGCCAGTAGTATTGAGTCTCCGACCTACGAGCAGTACTTC.

V usage is TRBV2 and J usage is TRBJ2-7; 7 bases line up with TRBD1. CDR3 length: 13 residues. Per the germline V gene, CDR1 is SNHLY and CDR2 is FYNNEI. Trimming took 5 bases from V and 3 from J; bases not matched to a gene: 4. CDR3: CASSPRDSYEQYF. The CDR3 coding sequence is TGTGCCAGCAGTCCCCGGGACAGCTACGAGCAGTACTTC.

The rearrangement links TRBV29-1 to TRBJ2-6, with 7 bases lining up with TRBD1. CDR1 is SQVTM, CDR2 ANQGSEA, per germline. CDR3 length: 14 residues. Losses at the gene ends were 4 bases for V and 2 bases for J; bases not matched to a gene: 2. CDR3 sequence (DNA): TGCAGCGTTGTTCAGGGGGCTGGGGCCAACGTCCTGACTTTC. This codes for CSVVQGAGANVLTF.

The chain couples TRBV27 to TRBJ1-1; a weak D match, TRBD1 (6 bases). Germline loops: CDR1 MNHEY, CDR2 SMNVEV (reference sequence). The length of the CDR3 is 14 residues. V lost 5 bases and J 1 base, leaving 11 bases between the germline ends. The CDR3 DNA reads as TGTGCCAGCAGTGCGACAGGCTGGAACACTGAAGCTTTCTTT. This codes for CASSATGWNTEAFF.

The V and J genes are TRBV5-1 and TRBJ2-2, with D perhaps matching TRBD1 (5 bases). The CDR3 length is 17 residues. The V gene's germline CDR1 is SGHRS and CDR2 YFSETQ. The V and J ends lost 0 bases and 0 bases respectively, with 12 bases between them. The CDR3 DNA is TGCGCCAGCAGCTTGGGGGTCAGGACACCGAACACCGGGGAGCTGTTTTTT. It specifies CASSLGVRTPNTGELFF.

The V call is TRBV6-1, the J call TRBJ1-5; TRBD1 might be the D (6 bases). Per germline, CDR1 MNHNS and CDR2 SASEGT. Trimming cost V 8 bases and J 5 bases, with 19 bases left between them. CDR3 length: 15 amino acids. CDR3 DNA: TGTGCCAGCGGTTCCGGGACACACATCGATCAGCCCCAGCATTTT. Translating it yields CASGSGTHIDQPQHF.

The chain employs TRBV6-5 and TRBJ2-7; 8 bases match TRBD2. The CDR3 spans 16 residues. CDR1 is MNHEY and CDR2 is SVGAGI in the germline V gene. V lost 0 bases and J lost 2; bases outside the gene matches: 6. The CDR3 DNA reads as TGTGCCAGCAGTTACTCGATTCTGGGACTAGCCTACGAGCAGTACTTC. Translated: CASSYSILGLAYEQYF.

The chain uses TRBV7-3 and TRBJ2-3, with 7 bases that match TRBD2. The CDR3 is made up of 14 amino acids. The junction had 7 bases not matched to a gene; V was cut back by 3 bases and J by 7 bases. Germline CDR1 and CDR2: SGHTA and FQGTGA. The CDR3 region is CASSLLPGGNTQYF. The CDR3 coding sequence is TGTGCCAGCAGCTTGTTGCCGGGAGGCAATACGCAGTATTTT. The complete variable domain, with remaining parts taken from reference TRBV7-3 and TRBJ2-3, reads GAGVSQTPSNKVTEKGKYVELRCDPISGHTALYWYRQSLGQGPEFLIYFQGTGAADDSGLPNDRFFAVRPEGSVSTLKIQRTERGDSAVYLCASSLLPGGNTQYFGPGTRLTVL.

The J gene is TRBJ2-7, the V gene TRBV15; 10 bases map to TRBD2. The V segment lost 2 bases and the J segment 2 bases; nucleotides outside the gene matches: 12. Germline V gene data show CDR1 as LNHNV and CDR2 as YYDKDF (reference sequence). The CDR3 consists of 18 residues. The CDR3 here is CATSRSPETSGRPYEQYF. CDR3 DNA: TGTGCCACCAGCAGATCCCCCGAGACTAGCGGGCGACCCTACGAGCAGTACTTC.

The V gene is TRBV29-1, the J gene TRBJ2-1; no reliable D call. The germline V gene has CDR1 SQVTM and CDR2 ANQGSEA. The ends were cut back, 5 bases at V and 8 bases at J, with 16 bases in the middle. The CDR3 has 13 amino acids. In nucleotides, the CDR3 is TGCAGCGTTTCCCCAGATGGTCGCCATGAGCAGTTCTTC. Protein product: CSVSPDGRHEQFF.

This chain links TRBV9 with TRBJ2-1, with 10 bases lining up with TRBD2. Germline CDR1 is SGDLS and CDR2 is YYNGEE. CDR3 length: 17 residues. The V segment lost 4 bases and the J segment 3 bases; nucleotides outside the gene matches: 10. CDR3 nucleotide sequence: TGTGCCAGCAGCCCATCCGTAGCGGGAGGTAACTACAATGAGCAGTTCTTC. It translates to CASSPSVAGGNYNEQFF.

The chain uses TRBV20-1 and TRBJ2-2; no clear D. Germline CDR1 is DFQATT and CDR2 is SNEGSKA (reference sequence). The CDR3 covers 11 residues. V lost 6 bases, J lost 3 bases, and 5 bases lay in between. CDR3 loop: CSAPDTGELFF. The CDR3 region has the DNA TGCAGTGCCCCAGACACCGGGGAGCTGTTTTTT.

The V gene is TRBV14, the J gene TRBJ2-5; 9 bases are shared with TRBD2. Germline-derived CDR1 and CDR2 are SGHDN and FVKESK. The V and J ends lost 0 bases and 2 bases, in that order; junction bases with no gene match: 7. CDR3 length: 17 amino acids. The CDR3 DNA is TGTGCCAGCAGCCAAGATGTAGGTCTAGCGGGACAAGAGACCCAGTACTTC. This sequence encodes CASSQDVGLAGQETQYF.

The CDR3 nucleotides are TGTGCCAGCAGCCTGAATGGACAGATCAGCTCCTACGAGCAGTACTTC. Its protein product is CASSLNGQISSYEQYF. The chain employs TRBV21-1 and TRBJ2-5; the DNA was not used to check the table's D call, TRBD1. The J call may be incorrect, as the DNA end agrees better with TRBJ2-7. TRBV21-1 is deemed a pseudogene. The CDR3 contains 16 residues.

The chain combines TRBV7-9 with TRBJ2-2, with 15 bases lining up with TRBD2. The CDR3 runs to 19 residues. V dropped 3 bases and J dropped 4; count of bases not matched to a gene: 9. Germline V gene data show CDR1 as SEHNR and CDR2 as FQNEAQ (reference sequence). The CDR3 protein is CASSLGLAGGGWSTGELFF. As DNA, the CDR3 is TGTGCCAGCAGCTTGGGACTAGCGGGAGGTGGCTGGAGCACCGGGGAGCTGTTTTTT.

The chain is built from TRBV9 and TRBJ2-1, with TRBD2 matching over 10 bases. After removal of 4 bases from V and 7 bases from J, the junction contained 8 bases not matched to a gene. The CDR3 covers 15 residues. Looked up from germline, CDR1 is SGDLS and CDR2 is YYNGEE. The CDR3 DNA follows: TGTGCCAGCAGCCCCGGGACTAGCGCGGGGAATGAGCAGTTCTTC. Its protein is CASSPGTSAGNEQFF.

The chain uses TRBV27 and TRBJ2-7; TRBD2 matches at 9 bases. The CDR3 extends over 15 amino acids. Germline V gene data show CDR1 as MNHEY and CDR2 as SMNVEV (reference sequence). V lost 0 bases to trimming and J lost 5 bases; unmatched junction nucleotides: 5. CDR3 loop: CASSLSGLARHEQYF. The CDR3 nucleotides read TGTGCCAGCAGTTTATCCGGACTAGCGAGGCACGAGCAGTACTTC.

V is TRBV6-6 and J is TRBJ2-7; perhaps TRBD1 as D (6 bases). The germline CDR1 and CDR2 sequences are MNHNY and SVGAGI (reference sequence). This CDR3 has 14 amino acids. Deletions cut 5 bases from V and 4 bases from J, with 15 bases between. CDR3 in amino acids: CASSTPQGKYEQYF. The CDR3 DNA sequence: TGTGCCAGCAGTACTCCACAGGGTAAATACGAGCAGTACTTC.

This chain uses TRBV27 with TRBJ2-7, with D perhaps matching TRBD2 (6 bases). Between the trimmed V and J ends, which lost 6 bases and 2 bases, there was a span of 20 bases. CDR3 length: 16 residues. Germline assignment: CDR1 MNHEY and CDR2 SMNVEV (reference sequence). Here the CDR3 reads CASSFDRDSVTYEQYF. DNA for the CDR3: TGTGCCAGCAGCTTCGACCGGGACTCGGTGACCTACGAGCAGTACTTC.

V usage is TRBV27 and J usage is TRBJ2-1, with TRBD1 as a possible D gene (6 bases). V dropped 3 bases and J dropped 3 bases, with 9 bases sitting between them. Germline-derived CDR1 and CDR2 are MNHEY and SMNVEV (reference sequence). This CDR3 region has 14 residues. The CDR3 spells CASSFRGHYNEQFF. DNA for the CDR3: TGTGCCAGCAGTTTCAGGGGACACTACAATGAGCAGTTCTTC.

The DNA of the CDR3 is TGCGCCAGCAGCCCGAGCATCGGGAGTGGACAAGAGACCCAGTACTTC. Amino acid sequence: CASSPSIGSGQETQYF. This chain joins TRBV10-2 and TRBJ2-5, with D tentatively TRBD2 (6 bases). The CDR3 length is 16 residues. Trimming removed 6 bases from V and 2 bases from J, with 19 bases in between. CDR1 and CDR2 (germline): WSHSY, SAAADI.

This CDR3 reads CSVPTKLAGGPDEQFF. In DNA form, the CDR3 reads TGCAGCGTCCCCACCAAACTAGCGGGAGGGCCGGATGAGCAGTTCTTC. V usage is TRBV29-1 and J usage is TRBJ2-1, with TRBD2 matching 13 bases. CDR1 and CDR2 (germline): SQVTM, ANQGSEA. Unmatched junction bases numbered 13, after V lost 6 bases and J lost 8 bases. This CDR3 is 16 amino acids long.

This clone appeared once. Here the CDR3 DNA reads TGCAGCGTTGGCTCAGGGGGCGGTCAGCCCCAGCATTTT. It translates to CSVGSGGGQPQHF. The chain combines TRBV29-1 with TRBJ1-5; 8 bases align to TRBD1. With 4 bases clipped from V and 6 bases from J, the junction kept 5 bases outside the gene matches. The CDR3 covers 13 residues. Per the germline V gene, CDR1 is SQVTM and CDR2 is ANQGSEA. Filled out from reference TRBV29-1 and TRBJ1-5, the complete variable domain reads SAVISQKPSRDICQRGTSLTIQCQVDSQVTMMFWYRQQPGQSLTLIATANQGSEATYESGFVIDKFPISRPNLTFSTLTVSNMSPEDSSIYLCSVGSGGGQPQHFGDGTRLSIL.